The 32 T cell receptor beta chains below all came from one sample that was sequenced in a study of T cell repertoires in cytomegalovirus infection. TCRdb called the reads again in MiXCR, with one record for every CDR3 protein. The sample records 95,000 to 150,000 distinct CDR3 sequences, about 31% being singletons. Their antigens are not known. Source: CD8+ T cells from cultured PBMCs, taken from culture after CMV antigen stimulation. The receptors derive from a human donor in good health (CMV status not recorded). Some clones in this sample may be carry-over from other donors' samples.

There are a few counts of this clonotype. The chain couples TRBV7-6 to TRBJ1-6; TRBD1 is a possible D gene (5 bases). V lost 2 bases and J lost 6, with 8 bases in between. The CDR3 spans 14 residues. CDR1 SGHVS and CDR2 FNYEAQ come from the germline V gene. The DNA of the CDR3 is TGTGCCAGCAGCTTACAGGGAATTAATTCACCCCTCCACTTT. It encodes CASSLQGINSPLHF.

This clonotype was found a few times. J is TRBJ2-1 and V is TRBV5-4; 8 positions agree with TRBD2. With 1 base clipped from V and 5 bases from J, the junction kept 5 bases outside the gene matches. This CDR3 comprises 15 residues. Germline CDR1 and CDR2: SGHNT and YYREEE (reference sequence). This chain's CDR3 is CASSLFGGGDNEQFF. The DNA of the CDR3 is TGTGCCAGCAGCTTGTTCGGGGGGGGGGACAATGAGCAGTTCTTC.

The V gene is TRBV5-1, the J gene TRBJ1-3; a possible D gene is TRBD1 (6 bases). V lost 2 bases to trimming and J lost 0 bases, with 12 bases between them. Germline V lookup: CDR1 SGHRS, CDR2 YFSETQ. The CDR3 length is 16 residues. The CDR3 sequence is CASSFFQGNSGNTIYF. For the CDR3, the DNA is TGCGCCAGCAGCTTCTTCCAGGGGAACTCTGGAAACACCATATATTTT.

J is TRBJ1-4 and V is TRBV5-1; 8 nucleotides align to TRBD1. Germline V lookup: CDR1 SGHRS, CDR2 YFSETQ. The CDR3 runs 15 residues. After removal of 4 bases from V and 10 bases from J, the junction contained 12 bases not matched to a gene. For the CDR3, the DNA is TGCGCCAGCAGCCTACAGACAGGGGAGGGAGGAAAACTGTTTTTT. Protein sequence: CASSLQTGEGGKLFF.

This chain connects TRBV6-1 to TRBJ2-2; 8 nucleotides line up with TRBD1. CDR1 MNHNS and CDR2 SASEGT come from the germline V gene. The CDR3 spans 13 residues. V dropped 6 bases and J dropped 7; count of bases not matched to a gene: 4. The CDR3 reads CASSLTGGGELFF. In nucleotides, the CDR3 is TGTGCCAGCAGCCTTACAGGGGGCGGGGAGCTGTTTTTT.

To note about this clonotype: A clone one base away is much larger, so this may be a read error. CDR3 nucleotide sequence: TGTGCCAGCAGGGGCGGTAGCACATATACGCAGTATTTT. Translated, it gives CASRGGSTYTQYF. The chain links TRBV7-6 to TRBJ2-3; D gene unclear. Germline V gene lookup returns CDR1 SGHVS and CDR2 FNYEAQ. This CDR3 has 13 residues.

This clonotype came up many times. This rearrangement joins TRBV7-2 to TRBJ2-5; D uncertain. CDR1 is SGHTA, CDR2 FQGNSA, per germline. The CDR3 runs 15 residues. V was cut by 1 base and J by 1 base, with 10 bases left in between. The CDR3 bases are TGTGCCAGCAGCTTAGGACTCCTAACCCAAGAGACCCAGTACTTC. Its protein is CASSLGLLTQETQYF. Full variable domain (outside the CDR3, taken from reference TRBV7-2 and TRBJ2-5): GAGVSQSPSNKVTEKGKDVELRCDPISGHTALYWYRQSLGQGLEFLIYFQGNSAPDKSGLPSDRFSAERTGGSVSTLTIQRTQQEDSAVYLCASSLGLLTQETQYFGPGTRLLVL.

This clonotype occurred many times. The chain is built from TRBV20-1 and TRBJ1-6; D gene ambiguous. Trimming took off 6 bases at V and 1 base at J, with 16 bases between the two ends. The CDR3 runs 16 residues. From germline, CDR1 is DFQATT and CDR2 SNEGSKA (reference sequence). The CDR3 loop reads CSAPGEGVSYNSPLHF. As DNA, the CDR3 is TGCAGTGCCCCGGGAGAGGGAGTATCCTATAATTCACCCCTCCACTTT.

The chain uses TRBV7-6 and TRBJ2-7; possible D gene TRBD1, 6 bases. This CDR3 spans 14 amino acids. V shed 4 bases and J shed 5 bases, with 15 bases lying between them. Germline V gene sequence: CDR1 SGHVS, CDR2 FNYEAQ. As DNA, the CDR3 is TGTGCCAGCAGCTCCACCTCAGGGGTCCACGAGCAGTACTTC. Translating gives CASSSTSGVHEQYF.

The chain couples TRBV19 to TRBJ1-3, with D maybe TRBD1 (6 bases). Trimming pared 3 bases from V and 2 bases from J, leaving 11 bases between. This CDR3 has 15 amino acids. CDR1 is LNHDA and CDR2 is SQIVND in the germline V gene (reference sequence). This CDR3 reads CASSIGTGPGNTIYF. In DNA, the CDR3 is TGTGCCAGTAGTATTGGAACAGGGCCTGGAAACACCATATATTTT.

The chain joins TRBV27 to TRBJ2-4; D not resolved. V lost 2 bases and J lost 0, with 5 bases in between. Germline CDR1 MNHEY, CDR2 SMNVEV (reference sequence). This CDR3 has 14 residues. CDR3 residues: CASSLGIAKNIQYF. The CDR3 coding sequence is TGTGCCAGCAGTTTAGGGATAGCCAAAAACATTCAGTACTTC.

The V gene is TRBV9, the J gene TRBJ1-4; D is undetermined. There are 17 residues in the CDR3. Germline V gene sequence: CDR1 SGDLS, CDR2 YYNGEE. With 3 bases removed from V and 0 bases from J, the gap between germline ends came to 15 bases. The CDR3 nucleotides read TGTGCCAGCAGCGCCGGACCGAACGTTGCAACTAATGAAAAACTGTTTTTT. This encodes CASSAGPNVATNEKLFF.

This clonotype was detected only a few times. J is TRBJ2-5 and V is TRBV7-2; 10 nucleotides agree with TRBD2. The J segment lost 3 bases and the V segment lost 1 base, leaving 11 bases of the junction unmatched. Germline-derived CDR1 and CDR2 are SGHTA and FQGNSA. This CDR3 is built from 18 residues. This CDR3 is CASSLVPSGGTEKETQYF. CDR3 nucleotides: TGTGCCAGCAGCTTAGTACCTAGCGGGGGCACCGAAAAAGAGACCCAGTACTTC.

This clonotype appeared many times. The chain links TRBV7-2 to TRBJ1-1; D gene uncertain. The CDR3 has 15 amino acids. Germline-derived CDR1 and CDR2 are SGHTA and FQGNSA. V was trimmed by 1 base and J by 4 bases, leaving 13 bases between them. CDR3 in amino acids: CASSLGWAGGTEAFF. The CDR3 DNA reads TGTGCCAGCAGCTTAGGGTGGGCGGGCGGCACTGAAGCTTTCTTT. Together with reference TRBV7-2 and TRBJ1-1, the CDR3 gives the full variable domain: GAGVSQSPSNKVTEKGKDVELRCDPISGHTALYWYRQSLGQGLEFLIYFQGNSAPDKSGLPSDRFSAERTGGSVSTLTIQRTQQEDSAVYLCASSLGWAGGTEAFFGQGTRLTVV.

This clonotype has ten or more counts. The chain joins TRBV7-2 to TRBJ2-1; D call uncertain. Between the trimmed V and J ends, which lost 2 bases and 2 bases, there was a span of 13 bases. The germline CDR1 and CDR2 sequences are SGHTA and FQGNSA. The CDR3 consists of 16 residues. CDR3 region: CASSLSAAVPYNEQFF. The DNA of the CDR3 is TGTGCCAGCAGCTTATCCGCCGCGGTACCCTACAATGAGCAGTTCTTC.

This clonotype was recorded at least ten times. The V gene is TRBV6-1, the J gene TRBJ2-7; D is unresolved. This CDR3 has 15 residues. Germline V gives CDR1 MNHNS, CDR2 SASEGT. Between the trimmed V and J ends, which lost 1 base and 3 bases, there was a span of 13 bases. DNA of the CDR3: TGTGCCAGCAGTGAAGACATGGGTGGGTACTACGAGCAGTACTTC. Translating gives CASSEDMGGYYEQYF.

The chain employs TRBV29-1 and TRBJ1-1; D may be TRBD1 (6 bases). The CDR3 covers 16 residues. V shed 0 bases and J shed 7 bases, with 21 bases lying between them. Germline V gene lookup returns CDR1 SQVTM and CDR2 ANQGSEA. The CDR3, as DNA: TGCAGCGTTGAAGAAGTGGGGGGCTCGGCAGGCGATGAAGCTTTCTTT. Translating it yields CSVEEVGGSAGDEAFF.

CDR3 sequence: CASSEARQYGYTF. CDR3 in DNA: TGTGCCAGCAGTGAAGCGAGACAGTATGGCTACACCTTC. The chain couples TRBV2 to TRBJ1-2, with D perhaps TRBD1 (5 bases). CDR3 length: 13 residues. The germline gives CDR1 SNHLY, CDR2 FYNNEI. The ends were cut back, 0 bases at V and 5 bases at J, with 7 bases in the middle.

In its sample, this clonotype was seen many times. This sequence joins TRBV6-1 and TRBJ2-7; TRBD2 matches 10 bases. Per germline, CDR1 MNHNS and CDR2 SASEGT. V was clipped by 6 bases and J by 3 bases; unmatched bases: 11. The CDR3 is made up of 16 amino acids. For the CDR3, the DNA is TGTGCCAGCAGGACACATTCTAGCGGGGGATTCTACGAGCAGTACTTC. It specifies CASRTHSSGGFYEQYF.

This clonotype was seen a few times. V gene TRBV4-1 combines with J gene TRBJ1-1, with D possibly TRBD1 on 5 matching bases. V dropped 2 bases and J dropped 6 bases, with 13 bases sitting between them. The length of the CDR3 is 14 residues. Germline V gene data show CDR1 as MGHRA and CDR2 as YSYEKL. The CDR3 DNA follows: TGCGCCAGCAGCCAAAAATGGGGGATCGCTGAAGCTTTCTTT. Translated, it gives CASSQKWGIAEAFF.

This clonotype was seen a handful of times. This chain connects TRBV7-6 to TRBJ2-1; 9 positions match TRBD2. With 4 bases clipped from V and 4 bases from J, the junction kept 5 bases outside the gene matches. Germline CDR1 is SGHVS and CDR2 is FNYEAQ. The CDR3 is made up of 15 amino acids. The CDR3, as DNA: TGTGCCAGCAGCTCAATAGCGGGGGTATACAATGAGCAGTTCTTC. Amino acid sequence: CASSSIAGVYNEQFF.

This chain connects TRBV3-1 to TRBJ1-5, with 8 bases lining up with TRBD1. After removal of 0 bases from V and 6 bases from J, the junction contained 7 bases not matched to a gene. This CDR3 has 16 amino acids. Germline-derived CDR1 and CDR2 are LGHDT and YNNKEL (reference sequence). The CDR3 DNA follows: TGTGCCAGCAGCCAAGATGCAGGGGGCTGGAGTCAGCCCCAGCATTTT. It yields the protein CASSQDAGGWSQPQHF.

The V gene is TRBV27, the J gene TRBJ1-5, with a possible D match to TRBD1 (6 bases). This CDR3 is 14 amino acids long. The V and J ends lost 1 base and 7 bases respectively, with 11 bases between them. Germline CDR1 is MNHEY and CDR2 is SMNVEV (reference sequence). CDR3 sequence: CASSLLGGGQPQHF. The CDR3 DNA sequence: TGTGCCAGCAGTTTATTGGGGGGCGGCCAGCCCCAGCATTTT.

The chain employs TRBV20-1 and TRBJ2-1, with 8 bases aligning to TRBD2. The CDR3 is made up of 15 amino acids. Germline CDR1 is DFQATT and CDR2 is SNEGSKA (reference sequence). V lost 5 bases and J lost 4; bases outside the gene matches: 10. CDR3 amino acids: CSAFWAGGNYNEQFF. The CDR3 nucleotides read TGCAGTGCTTTCTGGGCGGGGGGAAATTACAATGAGCAGTTCTTC.

This clonotype has more than one count but fewer than ten. V and J are TRBV6-1 and TRBJ2-7; no definite D call. With 2 bases removed from V and 3 bases from J, the gap between germline ends came to 8 bases. Germline-derived CDR1 and CDR2 are MNHNS and SASEGT. This CDR3 is 13 amino acids long. The CDR3 coding sequence is TGTGCCAGCAGTGAATTATCCGGCTACGAGCAGTACTTC. Protein: CASSELSGYEQYF.

The chain is built from TRBV19 and TRBJ1-1; weak D call: TRBD1 (6 bases). Trimming left V 7 bases short and J 1 base short, with 7 bases between. The CDR3 is made up of 12 amino acids. Germline loops: CDR1 LNHDA, CDR2 SQIVND (reference sequence). The CDR3 region is CASKDRNTEAFF. CDR3 sequence (DNA): TGTGCCAGTAAGGACAGGAACACTGAAGCTTTCTTT.

This clonotype has just a few counts. J is TRBJ2-1 and V is TRBV19; D is possibly TRBD2 (7 bases). The V and J ends lost 2 bases and 7 bases respectively, with 15 bases between them. Per germline, CDR1 LNHDA and CDR2 SQIVND (reference sequence). CDR3 length equals 15 residues. In DNA form, the CDR3 reads TGTGCCAGTAGTATATCCGGGGGGCGATGGAATGAGCAGTTCTTC. It is translated as CASSISGGRWNEQFF.

This clonotype was detected only a few times. The V call is TRBV12-3 or TRBV12-4, the J call TRBJ2-3, with unresolved D. Trimming removed 0 bases from V and 6 bases from J, with 7 bases in between. This CDR3 has 13 residues. The CDR3 region has the DNA TGTGCCAGCAGTTTAGCTAGTGGTGATACGCAGTATTTT. This translates into CASSLASGDTQYF.

The chain has TRBV5-1 and TRBJ2-3; 9 positions agree with TRBD2. CDR3 size: 14 residues. Per the germline V gene, CDR1 is SGHRS and CDR2 is YFSETQ. With V trimmed by 2 bases and J by 8 bases, 6 bases remained unmatched. The CDR3 reads CASSFSGGGATQYF. The CDR3, as DNA: TGCGCCAGCAGCTTTAGCGGGGGAGGAGCTACGCAGTATTTT.

J is TRBJ2-7 and V is TRBV6-6; 7 bases agree with TRBD2. J lost 7 bases, V lost 2 bases, and 8 bases had no gene match. Germline V gene lookup returns CDR1 MNHNY and CDR2 SVGAGI (reference sequence). This CDR3 has 14 amino acids. The CDR3 region has the DNA TGTGCCAGCAGTTACGGGGGGGGGACGCGGGAGCAGTACTTC. Translated, it gives CASSYGGGTREQYF.

This clonotype was detected a few times. CDR3 loop: CSARGPGTYGYTF. In DNA, the CDR3 is TGCAGTGCTAGAGGCCCGGGGACCTATGGCTACACCTTC. This chain joins TRBV20-1 and TRBJ1-2, with D perhaps TRBD1 (5 bases). Per the germline V gene, CDR1 is DFQATT and CDR2 is SNEGSKA (reference sequence). V lost 1 base to trimming and J lost 4 bases, with 10 bases between them. The CDR3 length is 13 residues.

This clonotype turned up a few times. The chain joins TRBV27 to TRBJ2-1, with 8 bases identical to TRBD1. Trimming cost V 5 bases and J 2 bases; bases outside gene matches: 11. The CDR3 runs 17 residues. Germline CDR1 is MNHEY and CDR2 is SMNVEV (reference sequence). CDR3 in amino acids: CASSPHSGQGTYNEQFF. In DNA form, the CDR3 reads TGTGCCAGCAGTCCACATAGCGGACAGGGTACCTACAATGAGCAGTTCTTC.